This T cell receptor beta chain was sequenced in a study of regulatory T cells in long-lasting Graves disease. HTBI primers from iRepertoire and Arm-PCR of CDR3 regions yielded the TCR beta libraries. TCRdb re-called the multiplex PCR reads with MiXCR, one entry per CDR3 protein. Here the sample spans about 470,000 distinct CDR3 sequences, less than 25% being singletons. Described time point: persistent/refractory GD, antithyroid drugs over 5 years with positive TRAb. The TCR library was made from RNA extracted from PBMCs. Diagnoses of Graves' disease were made by American Thyroid Association guidelines. Trimming pared 1 base from V and 8 bases from J, leaving 18 bases between. There are 15 residues in the CDR3. Germline loops: CDR1 MDHEN, CDR2 SYDVKM. This clonotype was seen at least ten times. Its antigen is not known. General study findings and limits: There were preferences for TRBV28, TRBJ1-2 and TRBJ2-5 in persistent disease.

This clonotype was sampled from a female donor with Graves disease. The sequencing used peripheral blood mononuclear cells (PBMCs), collected when the disease was refractory, from a patient treated with antithyroid drugs. The gene calls are TRBV28 and TRBJ2-7, with D tentatively TRBD2 (6 bases). The CDR3 region is CASSLSNIRGGKQYF. CDR3 bases: TGTGCCAGCAGTTTATCTAATATTCGGGGAGGAAAGCAGTACTTC. The complete variable domain, with remaining parts taken from reference TRBV28 and TRBJ2-7, reads DVKVTQSSRYLVKRTGEKVFLECVQDMDHENMFWYRQDPGLGLRLIYFSYDVKMKEKGDIPEGYSVSREKKERFSLILESASTNQTSMYLCASSLSNIRGGKQYFGPGTRLTVT.